This TCR beta chain was identified in a study of siplizumab effects on memory and regulatory T cells. CDR3 size: 16 residues. Germline V gene sequence: CDR1 SGHRS, CDR2 YFSETQ. Trimming took 3 bases from V and 1 from J; bases not matched to a gene: 5. It was 10^5 or so TCR templates that were assayed per sample. Sequencing used immunoSEQ multiplex PCR; TCRdb keeps in-frame clones, though not all of them. The repertoire includes about 120,000 clones, 94% of them detected once, and around 1.5% sits in the top ten. The gene calls are TRBV5-1 and TRBJ2-7; 12 bases are shared with TRBD2. The clonotype originates from a human donor in good health. The sequenced material came from non-Treg CD4+ T cells sorted from blood. The CDR3 DNA sequence: TGCGCCAGCAGCTGGGGCACTAGCGGGGGGTCCTACGAGCAGTACTTC. As protein: CASSWGTSGGSYEQYF.